This T cell receptor beta chain originates from a study of control samples from healthy donors and cancer patients. Sequencing was performed with immunoSEQ multiplex PCR; in TCRdb, only in-frame clones are kept and a portion is missing. This table holds 65,000 to 85,000 clones, roughly nine tenths found once. Sequenced material: PBMCs. The origin of this receptor is a woman between 45 and 60 years old with colorectal cancer.

DNA of the CDR3: TGTGCCAGCTCGCCCAGGACTTATGGCTACACCTTC. It is translated as CASSPRTYGYTF. V is TRBV2 and J is TRBJ1-2; D is uncertain. Trimming stripped 8 bases from V and 5 bases from J, with 12 bases between. The CDR3 runs to 12 residues. Looked up from germline, CDR1 is SNHLY and CDR2 is FYNNEI. The whole variable domain, remainder taken from reference TRBV2 and TRBJ1-2, is EPEVTQTPSHQVTQMGQEVILRCVPISNHLYFYWYRQILGQKVEFLVSFYNNEISEKSEIFDDQFSVERPDGSNFTLKIRSTKLEDSAMYFCASSPRTYGYTFGSGTRLTVV.